This T cell receptor (beta chain) was retrieved from a study of blood T cell repertoires in COVID-19. Study-level information: Samples representing acute and convalescent COVID-19 were sourced from the United States, Italy and Spain. T cells, B-cell-depleted T cells, or PBMCs supplied cDNA or gDNA.

This clone turned up a few times. Original handling: How many nucleated cells were present was estimated from reference gene primer amplification. Libraries were prepared by immunoSEQ multiplex PCR; TCRdb keeps only in-frame clonotypes and omits some of them. The V and J calls and clone size were taken over from that table, and D and trimming were inferred from the DNA. The sample contains 220,000 or so clones, 82% of which appear only once. The Seattle site enrolled patients during active infection and followed them longitudinally. The clonotype comes from an elderly woman with COVID-19, enrolled during active disease. Sequencing was performed on peripheral blood.

CDR3 region: CASIIQGVGTEAFF. As DNA, the CDR3 is TGTGCCAGCATCATCCAGGGGGTAGGCACTGAAGCTTTCTTT. The V and J genes are TRBV6-5 and TRBJ1-1; 7 bases line up with TRBD1. CDR3 length: 14 amino acids. Looked up from germline, CDR1 is MNHEY and CDR2 is SVGAGI. With V trimmed by 7 bases and J by 4 bases, 9 bases remained unmatched.